These 18 T cell receptor beta chains share one sample of origin, sequenced in a study of shared clonotypes between healthy human individuals (TCRdb year 2020). Receptor amplification or capture employed the immunoSEQ multiplex PCR assay. TCRdb mirrors the immuneACCESS table, restricted to in-frame sequences. Some clones are absent from its copies; in checked studies, under half trace to an unresolved V gene, and the reason for the others is unknown. The sample table shows 75,000 to 100,000 clones, and roughly 50% are seen once. The ten largest account for about 15% of the sample. The sequenced material came from PBMCs. These TCRs come from a middle-aged woman in good health. Some clones in this sample may be carry-over from other donors' samples.

The CDR3 sequence is CASSTGTAPTNEKLFF. The DNA of the CDR3 is TGTGCCAGCAGCACCGGGACAGCACCAACTAATGAAAAACTGTTTTTT. The J gene is TRBJ1-4, the V gene TRBV5-4; 7 bases are a match to TRBD1. The CDR3 contains 16 residues. V dropped 4 bases and J dropped 0; count of bases not matched to a gene: 6. Germline V lookup: CDR1 SGHNT, CDR2 YYREEE (reference sequence).

With respect to this clone: This could be a read error, since a much larger clone is one nucleotide away. V is TRBV28 and J is TRBJ1-4; D perhaps matches TRBD1 (5 bases). The CDR3 covers 15 residues. The ends were cut back, 4 bases at V and 4 bases at J, with 13 bases in the middle. CDR1 and CDR2 from the germline V gene are MDHEN and SYDVKM. The CDR3 region is CASSSDGAINEKLFF. CDR3 in DNA: TGTGCCAGCAGTTCCGACGGGGCGATTAATGAAAAACTGTTTTTT.

This sequence joins TRBV29-1 and TRBJ2-1, with D possibly being TRBD2 (6 bases). V lost 8 bases and J 10 bases, leaving 15 bases between the germline ends. The CDR3 length is 11 residues. Germline lookup yields CDR1 SQVTM and CDR2 ANQGSEA. As DNA, the CDR3 is TGCAGCTCTCGTAGCGGTGGAGAGCAGTTCTTC. Residues: CSSRSGGEQFF.

This clone appeared once. The chain is built from TRBV29-1 and TRBJ2-1; D might be TRBD2 (6 bases). The CDR3 has 11 amino acids. Germline V gene sequence: CDR1 SQVTM, CDR2 ANQGSEA. CDR3 nucleotide sequence: TGCAGTGAATCTAGGGGAGGTGAGCAGTTCTTC. Protein product: CSESRGGEQFF.

The chain uses TRBV30 and TRBJ2-5; maybe TRBD2 (5 bases). The assigned J gene may be wrong: the sequence end matches TRBJ2-7 better. Germline V gives CDR1 GTSNPN, CDR2 SVGIG (reference sequence). The CDR3 is made up of 11 amino acids. The CDR3 spells CAWGGPYEQYF. CDR3 sequence (DNA): TGTGCCTGGGGCGGGCCTTACGAGCAGTACTTC.

The chain is built from TRBV29-1 and TRBJ2-7; tentatively, D is TRBD1 (6 bases). V was pared by 7 bases and J by 2 bases, with 12 bases between. The CDR3 runs 12 residues. Germline V CDR1 and CDR2: SQVTM, ANQGSEA. CDR3 sequence (DNA): TGCAGCGCTGGGACAAGGGCCTACGAGCAGTACTTC. Translation: CSAGTRAYEQYF.

There are many counts of this clone. The V call is TRBV6-5, the J call TRBJ2-7; TRBD2 is a possible D gene (6 bases). V was trimmed by 4 bases and J by 3 bases, leaving 13 bases between them. Germline assignment: CDR1 MNHEY and CDR2 SVGAGI. CDR3 length: 14 residues. The CDR3 DNA is TGTGCCAGCAGTTTAGTGAACGGGGGCTACGAGCAGTACTTC. Translating it yields CASSLVNGGYEQYF.

This clone is classed as medium-sized. The gene calls are TRBV2 and TRBJ1-2; 11 bases line up with TRBD1. With V trimmed by 3 bases and J by 5 bases, 11 bases remained unmatched. CDR3 size: 17 residues. In germline, CDR1 is SNHLY, CDR2 FYNNEI. CDR3 sequence: CASSEFGTGGSSYGYTF. CDR3 bases: TGTGCCAGCAGTGAGTTTGGGACAGGGGGATCGAGTTATGGCTACACCTTC. The full variable domain, in which reference TRBV2 and TRBJ1-2 provide the parts outside the CDR3, is EPEVTQTPSHQVTQMGQEVILRCVPISNHLYFYWYRQILGQKVEFLVSFYNNEISEKSEIFDDQFSVERPDGSNFTLKIRSTKLEDSAMYFCASSEFGTGGSSYGYTFGSGTRLTVV.

V and J are TRBV6-5 and TRBJ2-1; D is uncertain. CDR1 and CDR2 from the germline V gene are MNHEY and SVGAGI. V was clipped by 1 base and J by 6 bases, with 10 bases between them. This CDR3 contains 14 residues. The CDR3 spells CASSYYERSNEQFF. CDR3 DNA: TGTGCCAGCAGTTACTATGAGCGATCCAATGAGCAGTTCTTC.

The CDR3 sequence: CASSSLSDAQETQYF. Written as DNA, the CDR3 is TGCGCCAGCAGCTCGCTCAGCGACGCGCAAGAGACCCAGTACTTC. The chain joins TRBV5-1 to TRBJ2-5; D gene uncertain. Germline CDR1 is SGHRS and CDR2 is YFSETQ. This CDR3 has 15 amino acids. V lost 3 bases and J 2 bases, leaving 14 bases between the germline ends.

The gene calls are TRBV5-1 and TRBJ1-5; D is possibly TRBD1 (6 bases). This CDR3 is 16 amino acids long. CDR1 is SGHRS and CDR2 is YFSETQ in the germline V gene. V lost 0 bases, J lost 3 bases, and 13 bases lay in between. The CDR3 coding sequence is TGCGCCAGCAGCTTGGATCCGGCAGGGGCCAATCAGCCCCAGCATTTT. This sequence encodes CASSLDPAGANQPQHF.

The gene calls are TRBV7-9 and TRBJ2-7; TRBD1 is a possible D gene (6 bases). The CDR3 consists of 13 residues. CDR1 SEHNR and CDR2 FQNEAQ come from the germline V gene (reference sequence). Trimming took off 5 bases at V and 2 bases at J, with 10 bases between the two ends. The CDR3 is CASSPRTAYEQYF. CDR3 DNA: TGTGCCAGCAGCCCCCGGACAGCCTACGAGCAGTACTTC.

The chain is built from TRBV27 and TRBJ2-7; no reliable D call. Germline CDR1 is MNHEY and CDR2 is SMNVEV (reference sequence). V was pared by 5 bases and J by 4 bases, with 9 bases between. CDR3 length: 12 amino acids. CDR3 residues: CASSTTGYEQYF. DNA of the CDR3: TGTGCCAGCAGTACCACGGGTTACGAGCAGTACTTC.

This clone appeared a few times. The V call is TRBV7-8, the J call TRBJ1-6; D call uncertain. Germline CDR1 is SGHVS and CDR2 is FQNEAQ. V was trimmed by 3 bases and J by 0 bases, leaving 3 bases between them. The CDR3 is 14 residues long. The CDR3: CASSLSSYNSPLHF. In DNA, the CDR3 is TGTGCCAGCAGCTTGAGCTCCTATAATTCACCCCTCCACTTT.

This chain connects TRBV28 to TRBJ2-4; 13 bases are shared with TRBD2. Germline trimming cut 4 bases from V and 3 bases from J; bases unmatched to any gene: 3. CDR1 and CDR2 (germline): MDHEN, SYDVKM. This CDR3 is 16 amino acids long. The CDR3: CASSWGLAGLKNIQYF. The CDR3 nucleotides read TGTGCCAGCAGTTGGGGACTAGCGGGGCTCAAAAACATTCAGTACTTC.

Turning to this clone: A read error is likely here: a far larger clone is one base away. CDR3 in DNA: TGTGCCTGGGAGACGGTTCGCCTAGCGGCCAAAGAGACCCAGTACTTC. Amino acids: CAWETVRLAAKETQYF. The V call is TRBV30, the J call TRBJ2-5, with TRBD2 matching 7 bases. This CDR3 contains 16 residues. V lost 5 bases, J lost 3 bases, and 15 bases stayed unmatched. CDR1 is GTSNPN and CDR2 is SVGIG in the germline V gene (reference sequence). The full variable domain, completed using reference TRBV30 and TRBJ2-5, is SQTIHQWPATLVQPVGSPLSLECTVEGTSNPNLYWYRQAAGRGLQLLFYSVGIGQISSEVPQNLSASRPQDRQFILSSKKLLLSDSGFYLCAWETVRLAAKETQYFGPGTRLLVL.

J is TRBJ2-2 and V is TRBV29-1; D gene ambiguous. This CDR3 comprises 13 residues. The V gene lost 3 bases and the J gene lost 5 bases, with 10 bases spanning the gap. Germline lookup yields CDR1 SQVTM and CDR2 ANQGSEA. This CDR3 reads CSVEPHETGELFF. The DNA of the CDR3 is TGCAGCGTTGAGCCCCATGAGACCGGGGAGCTGTTTTTT.

This chain connects TRBV10-2 to TRBJ2-7; a weak D match, TRBD2 (5 bases). V lost 7 bases, J lost 2 bases, and 9 bases lay in between. Germline CDR1 reads WSHSY; CDR2 reads SAAADI. This CDR3 has 12 amino acids. The CDR3 DNA sequence: TGCGCCAGCAATACCGGGGCCTACGAGCAGTACTTC. This encodes CASNTGAYEQYF.